This entry concerns a single T cell receptor (beta chain). Germline V gene data show CDR1 as LGHDT and CDR2 as YNNKEL (reference sequence). V gave up 0 bases and J gave up 1 base, with 12 bases separating them. This CDR3 spans 17 amino acids. This sample was included in a study of blood T cell repertoires in COVID-19. Per the original methods: Estimation of nucleated cell counts relied on the amplification of reference gene primers. Only in-frame clones appear in the TCRdb table, and some are missing; sequencing was by immunoSEQ multiplex PCR. V and J calls plus clone size are reproduced from that table; the DNA served to infer D and trimming. The sample contains over 150,000 clones, about 90% of which appear only once.

The TCR comes from a woman aged 45-59 years who had recovered from COVID-19. The gene calls are TRBV3-1 (or the pseudogene TRBV3-2) and TRBJ1-4; D not resolved. Sequenced material: PBMCs or T cells enriched from blood (not recorded which). The CDR3 loop is CASSQDKIGGTNEKLFF. The CDR3 DNA reads as TGTGCCAGCAGCCAAGATAAAATTGGAGGAACTAATGAAAAACTGTTTTTT.